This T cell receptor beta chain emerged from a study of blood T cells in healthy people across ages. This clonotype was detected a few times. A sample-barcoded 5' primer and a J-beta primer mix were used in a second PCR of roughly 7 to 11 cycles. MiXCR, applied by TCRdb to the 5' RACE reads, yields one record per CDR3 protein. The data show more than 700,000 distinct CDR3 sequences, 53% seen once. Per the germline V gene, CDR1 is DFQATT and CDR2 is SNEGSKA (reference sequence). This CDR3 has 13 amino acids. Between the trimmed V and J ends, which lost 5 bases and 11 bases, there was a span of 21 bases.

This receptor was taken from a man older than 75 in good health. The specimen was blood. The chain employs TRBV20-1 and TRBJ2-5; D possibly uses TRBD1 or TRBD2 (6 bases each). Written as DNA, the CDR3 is TGCAGTGCTCCCAAGTGGGGGGCTAATGAGCAGTACTTC. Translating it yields CSAPKWGANEQYF.